The text below deals with one T cell receptor (beta chain). The antigen it recognizes is unknown. Base qualities are not provided; no much larger clone lies one nucleotide away. These data originate in a study of OX40 agonist ivuxolimab in advanced cancers. Turning to the overall study: Ivuxolimab was a fully human IgG2 agonistic monoclonal antibody targeting the costimulatory receptor OX40 (CD134). Intravenous ivuxolimab was administered to patients every 2 weeks at six dose levels: 0.01, 0.1, 0.3, 1.5, 3 and 10 mg/kg. Among the approximately 50 dose-escalation patients, some 20 had hepatocellular carcinoma, roughly 15 melanoma, 9 renal cell carcinoma and 9 head and neck cancer. In the dose-escalation cohort, 70% to 85% of patients were male, and the mean age was approximately 60 years with a range of about 20 to 80. Patients were allowed to have had prior anti-PD-1, anti-PD-L1 or anti-CTLA-4 therapy, and approximately 40% of the dose-escalation patients had been treated with checkpoint inhibitors. Partial responses were achieved by three dose-escalation patients, of whom one had hepatocellular carcinoma and two had cutaneous melanoma. Peripheral TCRbeta sequencing was intended to test whether TCR sequence diversity was altered and clonal T-cell expansion was caused by ivuxolimab. The paper describes the monotherapy dose-escalation part (N of about 52 patients) of the phase I trial of ivuxolimab. Points the paper makes about the study in general: Partial responders in the 0.1-3.0 mg/kg groups had among the lowest normalized peripheral clonal expansion, especially among CD8+ T cells. On average, CD8+ T cells showed more expanded clones than CD4+ T cells after ivuxolimab. At doses from 0.1 to 3.0 mg/kg, clonal expansion was seen in both CD4+ and CD8+ blood T cells between baseline and week 6. Low levels of normalized T-cell clonal expansion were also seen in some patients who did not respond. The antigen specificity of the clonally expanded peripheral T cells was not determined.

CDR1 and CDR2, looked up from the germline V gene, are KGHSH and LQKENI. The cysteine opens and the phenylalanine closes a CDR3 of 15 amino acids. Only CDR3 DNA remains: 45 bases, in frame from the first base. V is clipped by 4 bases and J by 0 bases, and the sequence between their germline boundaries is 10 bases long. Patients with autoimmune disease history or receiving systemic immunosuppression were excluded from the trial. Peripheral blood for TCR sequencing was collected from all dose cohorts at baseline, on cycle 4 day 1, and on cycle 7 day 1. Samples came from an open-label, multicenter, first-in-human phase I dose-escalation trial of ivuxolimab. Adults with locally advanced or metastatic head and neck squamous cell, hepatocellular, melanoma or renal cell carcinoma were enrolled in the trial. Before TCR sequencing, CD4+ and CD8+ T cells were separately sorted from peripheral blood. Genomic DNA was isolated from the sorted cells so that the TCRbeta CDR3 region could be sequenced. TCRbeta CDR3 regions were sequenced using the immunoSEQ Assay. TCRdb took over this immuneACCESS table, retaining in-frame rearrangements with V and J assigned. Such tables are incomplete; in checked studies, under half of the missing clones stem from an unresolved V gene, and the remainder is unexplained. The sample yields some 82,000 clones; 91% were counted once. The ten largest account for 2% to 2.5% of the sample.

The input for sequencing was CD4+ or CD8+ T cells sorted from blood, taken in a trial of the OX40 agonist ivuxolimab. This receptor chain uses TRBV18 and TRBJ1-3; TRBD1 is possibly the D segment (5 matching bases). The TCR sequence derives from an adult with an advanced solid tumor such as melanoma, head and neck, liver or kidney cancer. The CDR3: CASSQAGSSGNTIYF. The DNA is TGTGCCAGCTCACAGGCAGGGAGCTCTGGAAACACCATATATTTT.